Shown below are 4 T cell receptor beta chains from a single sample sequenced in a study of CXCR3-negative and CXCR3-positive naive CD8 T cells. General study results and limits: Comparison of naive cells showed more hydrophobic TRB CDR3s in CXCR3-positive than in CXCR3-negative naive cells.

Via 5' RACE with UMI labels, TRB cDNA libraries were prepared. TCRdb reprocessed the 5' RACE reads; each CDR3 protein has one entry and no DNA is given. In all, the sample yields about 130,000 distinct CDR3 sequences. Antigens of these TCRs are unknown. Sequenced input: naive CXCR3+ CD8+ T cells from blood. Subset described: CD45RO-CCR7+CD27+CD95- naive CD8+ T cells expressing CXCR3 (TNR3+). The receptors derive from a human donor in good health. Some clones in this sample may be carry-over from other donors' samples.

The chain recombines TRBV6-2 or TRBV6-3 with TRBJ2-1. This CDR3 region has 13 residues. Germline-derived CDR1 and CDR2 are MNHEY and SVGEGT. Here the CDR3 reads CASSAIFHNEQFF.

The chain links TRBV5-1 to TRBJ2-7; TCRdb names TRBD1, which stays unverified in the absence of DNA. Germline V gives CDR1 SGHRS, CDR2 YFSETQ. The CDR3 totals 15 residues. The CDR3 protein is CASSLATTGDYEQYF.

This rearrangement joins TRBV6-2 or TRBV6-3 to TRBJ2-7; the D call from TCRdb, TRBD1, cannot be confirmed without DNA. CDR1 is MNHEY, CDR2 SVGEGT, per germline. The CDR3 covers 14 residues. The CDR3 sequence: CASRFRTGIDEQYF.

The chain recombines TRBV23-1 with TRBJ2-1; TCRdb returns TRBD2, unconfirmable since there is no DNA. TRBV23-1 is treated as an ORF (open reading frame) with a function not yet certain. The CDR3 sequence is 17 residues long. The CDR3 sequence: CASSTWGYGRAYNEQFF.